This section outlines one T cell receptor (beta chain) sequence together with its context. Its antigen is not identified. The data originate from a study of cytomegalovirus exposure and HLA in healthy donors. Study as a whole: Early on, a data release was issued that held 85 million to 95 million unique TCRs from HLA-typed donors.

The PCR contained 60 Vbeta and 13 Jbeta primers. Using immunoSEQ multiplex PCR, the repertoire was profiled, and TCRdb retains in-frame clones only, with some absent. The sample has 150,000 or so clones; 70% to 80% are singletons. CDR1 LNHNV and CDR2 YYDKDF come from the germline V gene (reference sequence). This CDR3 contains 15 residues. After removal of 0 bases from V and 2 bases from J, the junction contained 4 bases not matched to a gene. Study conclusions and caveats: The study recorded about 150 TCR beta chains that were cytomegalovirus-associated. Presence/absence analysis assumed near-uniform sequencing depth across donors. Later analysis showed most CMV-associated TCR beta chains appearing HLA-restricted.

Sequencing used PBMCs. J is TRBJ2-7 and V is TRBV15; 7 nucleotides align to TRBD1. The sequence derives from a man aged 40-50 years in good health and CMV-seropositive. The CDR3: CATSRDRDSPYEQYF. The CDR3 nucleotides are TGTGCCACCAGCAGAGACCGGGACAGCCCCTACGAGCAGTACTTC.